This T cell receptor (beta chain) was captured by sequencing in a study of cytomegalovirus exposure and HLA in healthy donors. Findings and limits, study-wide: As confirmed in vitro, a few CMV-associated chains were specific for CMV antigens. With further analysis later on, most CMV-associated TCR beta chains appeared HLA-restricted.

Primers for the PCR totalled 60 Vbeta and 13 Jbeta. Some clones are missing from TCRdb's copy, which holds only in-frame ones; the method was immunoSEQ multiplex PCR. In the table there are 150,000 to 200,000 clones, 85% of which are singletons. The CDR3 has 13 amino acids. V trimming: 6 bases; J trimming: 4 bases; junction bases outside the gene matches: 3. Germline lookup yields CDR1 MNHEY and CDR2 SVGAGI. About this clone: Its antigen is not known.

The TCR was taken from a man in his late teens or twenties in good health and CMV-seropositive. This chain links TRBV6-5 with TRBJ1-2; 9 bases align to TRBD1. Sequenced sample: PBMCs. Written as DNA, the CDR3 is TGTGCCAGCAGGGGGGACAGGGCCTATGGCTACACCTTC. This codes for CASRGDRAYGYTF.